The clone carrying this T cell receptor (beta chain) occurred a few times. Its antigen remains unknown. This CDR3 is 14 amino acids long. V gave up 4 bases and J gave up 3 bases, with 12 bases separating them. The V gene's germline CDR1 is SGHRS and CDR2 YFSETQ. Tagging with unique molecular identifiers was applied to individual cDNA molecules. TCRdb re-analysed the 5' RACE reads in MiXCR, keeping a single row per CDR3 protein. The sample records roughly 90,000 distinct CDR3 sequences, about 15% being singletons. This record belongs to a study of early T cells in non-severe SARS-CoV-2 infection. Study context: The sequenced material was bulk RNA from unsorted whole blood, and its chains were unpaired.

Study-wide results and caveats: VDJdb-based matching was biased toward anti-spike CD8 responses and missed private and CD4 specificities.

The sample taken for sequencing was whole blood. The chain is built from TRBV5-1 and TRBJ2-3; D is uncertain. This receptor was taken from an adult who was a healthcare worker with PCR-confirmed SARS-CoV-2 infection or an uninfected control (not recorded which). The CDR3 here is CASSPIVITDTQYF. The DNA of the CDR3 is TGCGCCAGCAGCCCTATAGTCATAACAGATACGCAGTATTTT. The variable domain in full, completed from reference TRBV5-1 and TRBJ2-3, reads KAGVTQTPRYLIKTRGQQVTLSCSPISGHRSVSWYQQTPGQGLQFLFEYFSETQRNKGNFPGRFSGRQFSNSRSEMNVSTLELGDSALYLCASSPIVITDTQYFGPGTRLTVL.